These T cell receptor beta chains were read from a single sample in a study of Ad26.COV2.S vaccination and SARS-CoV-2 variants. Profiling relied on immunoSEQ multiplex PCR, and the TCRdb table lists in-frame clones only, not all of them. The sample contains fewer than 400,000 clones, 89% of which appear only once. The material was peripheral blood, obtained in a trial of Ad26.COV2.S vaccine versus placebo. The receptors were sampled from a person aged 18-60 years who received the Ad26.COV2.S COVID-19 vaccine or a placebo. The CDR3 runs from the conserved cysteine through the conserved F or W. Fields, in order: D gene, clone size, V gene, J gene, CDR3 length, CDR3 protein, CDR3 DNA. The D gene is left open where the match is weak. Some rows mark clone size as missing; the rest say once, few, many or name a class of expanded clone.

D gene: NA; clone size: NA; V gene: TRBV27; J gene: TRBJ2-7; CDR3 length: 14; CDR3 protein: CASSNRASSYEQYF; CDR3 DNA: TGTGCCAGCAGCAACAGGGCCAGCTCCTACGAGCAGTACTTC
D gene: TRBD1; clone size: few; V gene: TRBV11-3; J gene: TRBJ2-3; CDR3 length: 11; CDR3 protein: CASSLAGQAVF; CDR3 DNA: TGTGCCAGCAGCTTAGCGGGACAGGCCGTATTT
D gene: NA; clone size: NA; V gene: TRBV6-5; J gene: TRBJ1-4; CDR3 length: 15; CDR3 protein: CASSYSLPGLGKLFF; CDR3 DNA: TGTGCCAGCAGTTACTCACTCCCAGGGTTAGGAAAACTGTTTTTT
D gene: TRBD2; clone size: NA; V gene: TRBV7-2; J gene: TRBJ2-7; CDR3 length: 16; CDR3 protein: CASSLEAGGYPYEQYF; CDR3 DNA: TGTGCCAGCAGCCTAGAGGCGGGAGGCTACCCCTACGAGCAGTACTTC
D gene: NA; clone size: NA; V gene: TRBV6-5; J gene: TRBJ1-5; CDR3 length: 13; CDR3 protein: CASSLSSNQPQHF; CDR3 DNA: TGTGCCAGCAGCCTTTCTAGCAATCAGCCCCAGCATTTT
D gene: NA; clone size: NA; V gene: TRBV7-8; J gene: TRBJ2-1; CDR3 length: 16; CDR3 protein: CASSLARVDPYNEQFF; CDR3 DNA: TGTGCCAGCAGCTTAGCGCGTGTCGATCCCTACAATGAGCAGTTCTTC
D gene: NA; clone size: NA; V gene: TRBV10-1; J gene: TRBJ2-1; CDR3 length: 16; CDR3 protein: CASSESAVTSYNEQFF; CDR3 DNA: TGCGCCAGCAGTGAGTCGGCGGTTACCTCCTACAATGAGCAGTTCTTC
D gene: NA; clone size: NA; V gene: TRBV7-7; J gene: TRBJ2-3; CDR3 length: 15; CDR3 protein: CASSLAGAVTDTQYF; CDR3 DNA: TGTGCCAGCAGCTTAGCGGGAGCGGTCACAGATACGCAGTATTTT
D gene: TRBD2; clone size: NA; V gene: TRBV2; J gene: TRBJ2-1; CDR3 length: 16; CDR3 protein: CASIGLAGEKSNEQFF; CDR3 DNA: TGTGCCAGCATAGGACTAGCGGGAGAAAAGAGCAATGAGCAGTTCTTC
D gene: NA; clone size: NA; V gene: TRBV5-1; J gene: TRBJ1-3; CDR3 length: 14; CDR3 protein: CASSLEGHGNTIYF; CDR3 DNA: TGCGCCAGCAGCTTGGAGGGCCATGGAAACACCATATATTTT
D gene: NA; clone size: NA; V gene: TRBV30; J gene: TRBJ2-1; CDR3 length: 17; CDR3 protein: CAWSSLGAGSSYNEQFF; CDR3 DNA: TGTGCCTGGAGTTCCTTGGGGGCGGGGAGCTCCTACAATGAGCAGTTCTTC
D gene: NA; clone size: NA; V gene: TRBV4-1; J gene: TRBJ2-2; CDR3 length: 16; CDR3 protein: CASSQGLAAHTGELFF; CDR3 DNA: TGCGCCAGCAGCCAAGGTTTAGCGGCACACACCGGGGAGCTGTTTTTT
D gene: TRBD2; clone size: NA; V gene: TRBV3-1/TRBV3-2; J gene: TRBJ2-4; CDR3 length: 16; CDR3 protein: CASSWASGTTKNIQYF; CDR3 DNA: TGTGCCAGCAGCTGGGCTAGCGGGACGACCAAAAACATTCAGTACTTC
D gene: TRBD1; clone size: NA; V gene: TRBV28; J gene: TRBJ2-1; CDR3 length: 17; CDR3 protein: CASSPLSGTGAYNEQFF; CDR3 DNA: TGTGCCAGCAGTCCCCTTTCCGGGACAGGGGCCTACAATGAGCAGTTCTTC
D gene: TRBD2; clone size: NA; V gene: TRBV6-5; J gene: TRBJ2-7; CDR3 length: 15; CDR3 protein: CASSRQREVYDEQYF; CDR3 DNA: TGTGCCAGCAGTAGACAGCGGGAGGTTTACGACGAGCAGTACTTC
D gene: NA; clone size: once; V gene: TRBV28; J gene: TRBJ2-2; CDR3 length: 14; CDR3 protein: CASSLVPLTGELFF; CDR3 DNA: TGTGCCAGCAGTTTAGTCCCGCTGACCGGGGAGCTGTTTTTT
D gene: NA; clone size: few; V gene: TRBV7-3; J gene: TRBJ1-6; CDR3 length: 13; CDR3 protein: CASSTFRGSPLHF; CDR3 DNA: TGTGCCAGCAGCACATTCAGGGGATCACCCCTCCACTTT
D gene: NA; clone size: NA; V gene: TRBV6-9; J gene: TRBJ1-4; CDR3 length: 18; CDR3 protein: CASSYPPLRGEANEKLFF; CDR3 DNA: TGTGCCAGCAGTTATCCGCCCCTACGGGGCGAGGCTAATGAAAAACTGTTTTTT
D gene: TRBD1; clone size: NA; V gene: TRBV6-5; J gene: TRBJ1-1; CDR3 length: 14; CDR3 protein: CASNGQATLLEAFF; CDR3 DNA: TGTGCCAGCAACGGACAGGCGACCCTCCTCGAAGCTTTCTTT
D gene: NA; clone size: NA; V gene: TRBV6-1; J gene: TRBJ1-1; CDR3 length: 15; CDR3 protein: CASSEIGGLNTEAFF; CDR3 DNA: TGTGCCAGCAGTGAAATTGGGGGGCTGAACACTGAAGCTTTCTTT
D gene: TRBD1; clone size: once; V gene: TRBV20-1; J gene: TRBJ2-7; CDR3 length: 13; CDR3 protein: CSASRNRGYEQYF; CDR3 DNA: TGCAGTGCTAGTCGTAACAGGGGGTACGAGCAGTACTTC
D gene: NA; clone size: NA; V gene: TRBV19; J gene: TRBJ1-1; CDR3 length: 13; CDR3 protein: CASSIGASGTAFF; CDR3 DNA: TGTGCCAGTAGTATTGGGGCCTCTGGGACAGCTTTCTTT
D gene: NA; clone size: NA; V gene: TRBV7-2; J gene: TRBJ1-5; CDR3 length: 15; CDR3 protein: CASSPRGNQGEPQHF; CDR3 DNA: TGTGCCAGCAGCCCCCGGGGAAACCAGGGCGAGCCCCAGCATTTT
D gene: NA; clone size: NA; V gene: TRBV27; J gene: TRBJ2-2; CDR3 length: 15; CDR3 protein: CASSLSGADTGELFF; CDR3 DNA: TGTGCCAGCAGTTTATCGGGGGCGGACACCGGGGAGCTGTTTTTT
D gene: NA; clone size: NA; V gene: TRBV18; J gene: TRBJ1-2; CDR3 length: 15; CDR3 protein: CASSPPGGLAYGYTF; CDR3 DNA: TGTGCCAGCTCACCACCCGGGGGACTCGCCTATGGCTACACCTTC
D gene: NA; clone size: NA; V gene: TRBV12-3/TRBV12-4; J gene: TRBJ1-6; CDR3 length: 12; CDR3 protein: CASRTDNSPLHF; CDR3 DNA: TGTGCCAGCAGGACGGATAATTCACCCCTCCACTTT